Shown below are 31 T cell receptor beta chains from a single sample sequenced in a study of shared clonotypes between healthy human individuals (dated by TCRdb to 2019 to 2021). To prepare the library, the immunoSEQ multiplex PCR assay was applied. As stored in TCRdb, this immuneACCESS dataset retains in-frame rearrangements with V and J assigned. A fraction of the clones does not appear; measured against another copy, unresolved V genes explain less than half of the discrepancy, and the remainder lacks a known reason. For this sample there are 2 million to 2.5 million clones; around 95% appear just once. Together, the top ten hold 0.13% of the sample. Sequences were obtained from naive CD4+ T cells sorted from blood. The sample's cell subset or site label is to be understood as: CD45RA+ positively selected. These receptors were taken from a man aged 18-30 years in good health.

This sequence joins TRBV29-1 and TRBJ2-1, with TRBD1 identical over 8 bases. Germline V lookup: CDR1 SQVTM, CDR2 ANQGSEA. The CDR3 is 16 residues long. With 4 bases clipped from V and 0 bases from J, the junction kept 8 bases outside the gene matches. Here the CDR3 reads CSVAGGDFSSYNEQFF. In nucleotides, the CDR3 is TGCAGCGTTGCAGGGGGCGATTTTAGCTCCTACAATGAGCAGTTCTTC.

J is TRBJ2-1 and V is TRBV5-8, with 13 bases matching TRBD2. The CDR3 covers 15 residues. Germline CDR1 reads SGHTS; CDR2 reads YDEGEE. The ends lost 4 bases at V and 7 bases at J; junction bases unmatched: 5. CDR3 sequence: CASSLPGLAGNEQFF. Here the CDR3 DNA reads TGTGCCAGCAGCCTGCCGGGACTAGCGGGAAATGAGCAGTTCTTC.

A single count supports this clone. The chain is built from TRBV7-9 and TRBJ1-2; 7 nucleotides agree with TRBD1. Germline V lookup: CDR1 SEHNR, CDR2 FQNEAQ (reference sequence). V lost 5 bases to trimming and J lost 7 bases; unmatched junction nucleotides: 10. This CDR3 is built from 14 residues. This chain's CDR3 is CASSRLTGVGGYTF. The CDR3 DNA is TGTGCCAGCAGCCGGCTCACAGGGGTGGGTGGCTACACCTTC.

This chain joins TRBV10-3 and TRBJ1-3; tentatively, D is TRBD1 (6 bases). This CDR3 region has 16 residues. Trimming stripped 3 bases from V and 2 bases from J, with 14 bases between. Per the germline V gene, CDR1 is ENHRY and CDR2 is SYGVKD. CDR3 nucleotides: TGTGCCATCAGTGAATCTTCAGGGGCTCCTGGAAACACCATATATTTT. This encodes CAISESSGAPGNTIYF.

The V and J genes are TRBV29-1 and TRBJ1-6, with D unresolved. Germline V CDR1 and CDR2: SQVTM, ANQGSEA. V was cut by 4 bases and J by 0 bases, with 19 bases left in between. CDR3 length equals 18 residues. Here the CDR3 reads CSVVKGPNFSSYNSPLHF. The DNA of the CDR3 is TGCAGCGTTGTAAAGGGTCCGAACTTTAGCTCCTATAATTCACCCCTCCACTTT. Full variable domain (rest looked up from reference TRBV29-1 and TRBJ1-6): SAVISQKPSRDICQRGTSLTIQCQVDSQVTMMFWYRQQPGQSLTLIATANQGSEATYESGFVIDKFPISRPNLTFSTLTVSNMSPEDSSIYLCSVVKGPNFSSYNSPLHFGNGTRLTVT.

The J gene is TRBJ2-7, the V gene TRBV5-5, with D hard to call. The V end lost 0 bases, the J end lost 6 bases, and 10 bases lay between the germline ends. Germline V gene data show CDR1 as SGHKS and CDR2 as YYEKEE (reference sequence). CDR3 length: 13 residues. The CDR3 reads CASSLEGAREQYF. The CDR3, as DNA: TGTGCCAGCAGCTTGGAAGGCGCGCGCGAGCAGTACTTC.

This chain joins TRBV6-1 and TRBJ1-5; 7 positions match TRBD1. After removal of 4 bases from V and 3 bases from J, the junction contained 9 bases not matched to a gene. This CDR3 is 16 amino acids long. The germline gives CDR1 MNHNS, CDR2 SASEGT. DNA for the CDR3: TGTGCCAGCAGTGCTAAAGGGGGACAGCACAATCAGCCCCAGCATTTT. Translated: CASSAKGGQHNQPQHF.

The CDR3 coding sequence is TGTGCCAGTTCCGGGATGGTCACAGATACGCAGTATTTT. Translated, it gives CASSGMVTDTQYF. V usage is TRBV19 and J usage is TRBJ2-3; D is possibly TRBD2 (5 bases). Trimming cost V 8 bases and J 2 bases, with 11 bases left between them. Germline lookup yields CDR1 LNHDA and CDR2 SQIVND (reference sequence). The CDR3 extends over 13 amino acids.

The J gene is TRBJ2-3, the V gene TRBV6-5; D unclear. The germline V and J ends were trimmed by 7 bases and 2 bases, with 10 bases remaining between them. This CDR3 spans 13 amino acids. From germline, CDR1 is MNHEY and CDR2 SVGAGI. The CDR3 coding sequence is TGTGCCAGCACCAACACAGTCACAGATACGCAGTATTTT. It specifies CASTNTVTDTQYF.

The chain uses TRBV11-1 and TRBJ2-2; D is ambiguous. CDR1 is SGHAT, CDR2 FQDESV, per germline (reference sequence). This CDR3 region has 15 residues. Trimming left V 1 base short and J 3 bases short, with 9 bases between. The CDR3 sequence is CASSLGQKDTGELFF. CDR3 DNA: TGTGCCAGCAGCTTAGGGCAGAAAGACACCGGGGAGCTGTTTTTT. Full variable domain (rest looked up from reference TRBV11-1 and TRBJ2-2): EAEVAQSPRYKITEKSQAVAFWCDPISGHATLYWYRQILGQGPELLVQFQDESVVDDSQLPKDRFSAERLKGVDSTLKIQPAELGDSAMYLCASSLGQKDTGELFFGEGSRLTVL.

DNA of the CDR3: TGTGCCAGCAGCACCTGGACAGGGCGGTCCAAAAACATTCAGTACTTC. Translation: CASSTWTGRSKNIQYF. V gene TRBV21-1 combines with J gene TRBJ2-4; TRBD1, the table's D call, lacks a check against the DNA. TRBV21-1 is classified as a pseudogene. CDR3 length: 16 amino acids.

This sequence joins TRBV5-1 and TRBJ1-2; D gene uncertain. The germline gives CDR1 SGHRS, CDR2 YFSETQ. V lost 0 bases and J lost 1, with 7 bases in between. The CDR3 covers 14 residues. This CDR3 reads CASSLDSINYGYTF. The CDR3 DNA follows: TGCGCCAGCAGCTTGGACAGCATTAACTATGGCTACACCTTC.

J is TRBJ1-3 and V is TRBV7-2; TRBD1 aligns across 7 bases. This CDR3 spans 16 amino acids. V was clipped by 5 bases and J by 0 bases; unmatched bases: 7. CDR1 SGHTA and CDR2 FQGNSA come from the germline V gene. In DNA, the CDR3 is TGTGCCAGCAGCCCGGGACAGACCAGCTCTGGAAACACCATATATTTT. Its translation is CASSPGQTSSGNTIYF. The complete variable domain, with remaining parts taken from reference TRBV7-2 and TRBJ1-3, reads GAGVSQSPSNKVTEKGKDVELRCDPISGHTALYWYRQSLGQGLEFLIYFQGNSAPDKSGLPSDRFSAERTGGSVSTLTIQRTQQEDSAVYLCASSPGQTSSGNTIYFGEGSWLTVV.

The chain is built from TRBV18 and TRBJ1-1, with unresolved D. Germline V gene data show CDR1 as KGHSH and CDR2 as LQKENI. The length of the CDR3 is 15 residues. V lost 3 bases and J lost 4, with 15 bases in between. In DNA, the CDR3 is TGTGCCAGCTCACCCCGCCTTCCCGGGAGCACTGAAGCTTTCTTT. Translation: CASSPRLPGSTEAFF.

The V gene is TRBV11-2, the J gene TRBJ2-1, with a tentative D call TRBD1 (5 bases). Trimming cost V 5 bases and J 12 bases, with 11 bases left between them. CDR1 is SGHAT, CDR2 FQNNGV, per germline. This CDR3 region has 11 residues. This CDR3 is CASSPATAQFF. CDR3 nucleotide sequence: TGTGCCAGCAGCCCGGCGACAGCGCAGTTCTTC.

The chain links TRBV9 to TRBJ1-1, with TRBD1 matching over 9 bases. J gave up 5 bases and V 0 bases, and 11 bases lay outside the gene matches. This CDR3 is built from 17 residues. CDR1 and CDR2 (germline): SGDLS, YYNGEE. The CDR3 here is CASSVGPPGQGKTEAFF. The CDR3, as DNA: TGTGCCAGCAGCGTAGGACCCCCCGGACAGGGGAAGACTGAAGCTTTCTTT.

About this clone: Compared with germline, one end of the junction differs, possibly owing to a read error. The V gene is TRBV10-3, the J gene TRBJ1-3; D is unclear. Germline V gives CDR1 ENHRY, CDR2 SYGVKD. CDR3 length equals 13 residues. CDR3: CAISEGGRTSLHF. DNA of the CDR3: TGTGCCATCAGTGAAGGAGGGAGGACTAGCTTACATTTT.

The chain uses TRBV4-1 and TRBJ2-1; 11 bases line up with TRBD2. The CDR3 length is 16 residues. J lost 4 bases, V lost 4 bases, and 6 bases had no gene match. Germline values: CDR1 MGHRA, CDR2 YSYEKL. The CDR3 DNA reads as TGCGCCAGCAGCCCAGGAAGACTAGCGGGGTACAATGAGCAGTTCTTC. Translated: CASSPGRLAGYNEQFF.

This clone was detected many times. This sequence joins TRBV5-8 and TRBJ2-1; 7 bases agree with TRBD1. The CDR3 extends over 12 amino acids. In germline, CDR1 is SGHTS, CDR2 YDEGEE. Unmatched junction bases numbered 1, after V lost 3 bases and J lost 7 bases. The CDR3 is CASSSTGNEQFF. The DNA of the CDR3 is TGTGCCAGCAGCTCGACAGGGAATGAGCAGTTCTTC.

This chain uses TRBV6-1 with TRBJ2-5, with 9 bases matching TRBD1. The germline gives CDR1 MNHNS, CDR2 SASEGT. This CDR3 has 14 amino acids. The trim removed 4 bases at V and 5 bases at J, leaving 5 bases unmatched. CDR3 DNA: TGTGCCAGCAGTGTACAGGGGGCGCGTGAGACCCAGTACTTC. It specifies CASSVQGARETQYF.

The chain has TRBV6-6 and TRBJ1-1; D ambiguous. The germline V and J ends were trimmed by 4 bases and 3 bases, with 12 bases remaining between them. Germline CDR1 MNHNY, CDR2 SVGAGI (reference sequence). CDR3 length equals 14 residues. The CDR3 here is CASSSRGSDTEAFF. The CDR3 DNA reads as TGTGCCAGCAGTTCCCGGGGATCTGACACTGAAGCTTTCTTT.

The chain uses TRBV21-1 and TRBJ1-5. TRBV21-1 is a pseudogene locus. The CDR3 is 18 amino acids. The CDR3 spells CASSKEEQTRVSNQPQHF. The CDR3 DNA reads TGTGCCAGCAGCAAAGAGGAGCAGACGCGGGTGAGCAATCAGCCCCAGCATTTT.

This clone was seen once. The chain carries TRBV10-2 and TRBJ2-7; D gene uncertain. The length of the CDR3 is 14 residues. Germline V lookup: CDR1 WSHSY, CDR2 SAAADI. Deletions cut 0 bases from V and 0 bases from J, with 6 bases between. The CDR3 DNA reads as TGCGCCAGCAGTGAGTCTGCAGCCTCCTACGAGCAGTACTTC. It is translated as CASSESAASYEQYF.

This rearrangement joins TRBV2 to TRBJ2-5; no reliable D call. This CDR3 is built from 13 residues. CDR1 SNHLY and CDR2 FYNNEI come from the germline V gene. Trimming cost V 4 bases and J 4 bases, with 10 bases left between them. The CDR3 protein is CASSGLVGETQYF. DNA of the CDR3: TGTGCCAGCAGTGGTCTGGTGGGAGAGACCCAGTACTTC.

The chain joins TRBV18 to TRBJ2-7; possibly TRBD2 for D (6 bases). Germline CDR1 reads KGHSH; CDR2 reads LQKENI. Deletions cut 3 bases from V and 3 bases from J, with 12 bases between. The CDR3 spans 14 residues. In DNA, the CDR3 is TGTGCCAGCTCACCGGGACTGCGGATCTACGAGCAGTACTTC. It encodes CASSPGLRIYEQYF.

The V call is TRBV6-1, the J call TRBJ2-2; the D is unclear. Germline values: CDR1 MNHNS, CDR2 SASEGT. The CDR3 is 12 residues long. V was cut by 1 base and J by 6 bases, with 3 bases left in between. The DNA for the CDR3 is TGTGCCAGCAGTGAAGTCCCCGGGGAGCTGTTTTTT. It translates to CASSEVPGELFF.

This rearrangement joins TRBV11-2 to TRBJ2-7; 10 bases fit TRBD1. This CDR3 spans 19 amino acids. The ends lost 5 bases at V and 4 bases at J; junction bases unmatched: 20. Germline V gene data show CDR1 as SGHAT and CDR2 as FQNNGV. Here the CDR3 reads CASSPRSLRGQGRSYEQYF. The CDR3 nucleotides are TGTGCCAGCAGCCCCCGGAGTCTGAGGGGACAGGGGAGGTCGTACGAGCAGTACTTC.

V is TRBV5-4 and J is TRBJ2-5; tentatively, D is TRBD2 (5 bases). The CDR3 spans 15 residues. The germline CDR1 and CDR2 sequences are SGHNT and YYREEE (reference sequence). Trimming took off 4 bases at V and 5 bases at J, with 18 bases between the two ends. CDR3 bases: TGTGCCAGCAGCCCCCGCGGAGGCCAGGAGGAGACCCAGTACTTC. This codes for CASSPRGGQEETQYF. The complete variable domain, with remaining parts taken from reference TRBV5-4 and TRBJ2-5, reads ETGVTQSPTHLIKTRGQQVTLRCSSQSGHNTVSWYQQALGQGPQFIFQYYREEENGRGNFPPRFSGLQFPNYSSELNVNALELDDSALYLCASSPRGGQEETQYFGPGTRLLVL.

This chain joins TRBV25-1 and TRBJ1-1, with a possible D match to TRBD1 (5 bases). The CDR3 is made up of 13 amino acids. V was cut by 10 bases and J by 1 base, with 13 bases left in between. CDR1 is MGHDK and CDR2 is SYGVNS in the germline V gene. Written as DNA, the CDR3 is TGTGCCACCAGAATTGGGACGAACACTGAAGCTTTCTTT. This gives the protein CATRIGTNTEAFF.

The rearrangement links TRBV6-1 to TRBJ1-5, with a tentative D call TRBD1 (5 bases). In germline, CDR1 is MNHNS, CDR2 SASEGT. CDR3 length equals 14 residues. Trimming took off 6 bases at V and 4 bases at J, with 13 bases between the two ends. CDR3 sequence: CASSLSGPNQPQHF. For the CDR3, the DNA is TGTGCCAGCAGCTTATCGGGACCTAATCAGCCCCAGCATTTT.

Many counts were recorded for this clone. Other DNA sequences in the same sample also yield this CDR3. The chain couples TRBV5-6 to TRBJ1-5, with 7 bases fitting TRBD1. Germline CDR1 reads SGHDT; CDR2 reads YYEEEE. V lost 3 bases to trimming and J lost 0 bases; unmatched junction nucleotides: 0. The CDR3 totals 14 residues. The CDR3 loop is CASSWTGSNQPQHF. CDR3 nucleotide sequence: TGTGCCAGCAGCTGGACAGGTAGCAATCAGCCCCAGCATTTT.